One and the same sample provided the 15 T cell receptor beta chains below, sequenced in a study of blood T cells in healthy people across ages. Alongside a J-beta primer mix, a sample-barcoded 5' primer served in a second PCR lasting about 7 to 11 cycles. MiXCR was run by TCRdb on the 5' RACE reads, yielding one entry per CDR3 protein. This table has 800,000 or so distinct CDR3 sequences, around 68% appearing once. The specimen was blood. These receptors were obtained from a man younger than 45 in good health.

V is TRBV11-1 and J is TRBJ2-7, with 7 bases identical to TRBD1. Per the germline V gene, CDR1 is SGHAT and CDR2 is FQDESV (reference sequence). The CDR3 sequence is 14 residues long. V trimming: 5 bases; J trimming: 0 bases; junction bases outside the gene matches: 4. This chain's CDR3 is CASSPDRDSYEQYF. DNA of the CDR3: TGTGCCAGCAGCCCTGACAGGGACTCCTACGAGCAGTACTTC.

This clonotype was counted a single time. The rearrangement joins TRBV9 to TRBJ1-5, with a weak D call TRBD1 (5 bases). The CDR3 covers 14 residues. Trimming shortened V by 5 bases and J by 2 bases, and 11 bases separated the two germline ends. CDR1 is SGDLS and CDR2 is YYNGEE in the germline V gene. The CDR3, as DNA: TGTGCCAGCAGTGCGGGACTAGGCAATCAGCCCCAGCATTTT. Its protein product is CASSAGLGNQPQHF.

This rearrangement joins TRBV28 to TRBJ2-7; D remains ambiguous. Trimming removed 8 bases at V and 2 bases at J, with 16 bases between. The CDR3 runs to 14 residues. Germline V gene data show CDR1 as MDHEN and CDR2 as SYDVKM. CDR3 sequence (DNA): TGTGCCAGCGGCAAATCCTATGGTCCCTACGAGCAGTACTTC. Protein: CASGKSYGPYEQYF. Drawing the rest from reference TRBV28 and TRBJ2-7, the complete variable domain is DVKVTQSSRYLVKRTGEKVFLECVQDMDHENMFWYRQDPGLGLRLIYFSYDVKMKEKGDIPEGYSVSREKKERFSLILESASTNQTSMYLCASGKSYGPYEQYFGPGTRLTVT.

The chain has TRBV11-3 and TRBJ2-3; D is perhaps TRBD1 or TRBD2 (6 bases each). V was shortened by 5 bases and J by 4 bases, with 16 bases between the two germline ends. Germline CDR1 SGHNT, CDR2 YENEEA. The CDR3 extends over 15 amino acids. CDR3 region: CASSDIGQRADTQYF. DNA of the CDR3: TGTGCCAGCAGCGATATAGGACAGCGGGCAGATACGCAGTATTTT.

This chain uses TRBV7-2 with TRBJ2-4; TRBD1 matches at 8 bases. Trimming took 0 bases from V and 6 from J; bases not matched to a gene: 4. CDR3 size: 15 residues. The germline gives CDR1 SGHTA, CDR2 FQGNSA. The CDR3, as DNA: TGTGCCAGCAGCTTAGCCAGGGGGCTAGGAAACATTCAGTACTTC. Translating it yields CASSLARGLGNIQYF. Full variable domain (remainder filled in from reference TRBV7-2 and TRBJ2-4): GAGVSQSPSNKVTEKGKDVELRCDPISGHTALYWYRQSLGQGLEFLIYFQGNSAPDKSGLPSDRFSAERTGGSVSTLTIQRTQQEDSAVYLCASSLARGLGNIQYFGAGTRLSVL.

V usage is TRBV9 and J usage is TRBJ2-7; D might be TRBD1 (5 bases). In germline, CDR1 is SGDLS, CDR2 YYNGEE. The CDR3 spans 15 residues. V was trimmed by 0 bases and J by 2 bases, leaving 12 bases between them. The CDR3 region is CASSVDAGWAYEQYF. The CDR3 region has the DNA TGTGCCAGCAGCGTAGACGCAGGGTGGGCCTACGAGCAGTACTTC. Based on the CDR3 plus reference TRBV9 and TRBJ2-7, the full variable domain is DSGVTQTPKHLITATGQRVTLRCSPRSGDLSVYWYQQSLDQGLQFLIQYYNGEERAKGNILERFSAQQFPDLHSELNLSSLELGDSALYFCASSVDAGWAYEQYFGPGTRLTVT.

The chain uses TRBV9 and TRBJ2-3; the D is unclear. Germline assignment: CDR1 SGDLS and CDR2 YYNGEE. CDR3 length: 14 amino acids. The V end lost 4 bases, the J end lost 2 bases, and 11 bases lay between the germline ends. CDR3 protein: CASSLSQFTDTQYF. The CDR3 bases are TGTGCCAGCAGCTTGAGCCAGTTCACAGATACGCAGTATTTT.

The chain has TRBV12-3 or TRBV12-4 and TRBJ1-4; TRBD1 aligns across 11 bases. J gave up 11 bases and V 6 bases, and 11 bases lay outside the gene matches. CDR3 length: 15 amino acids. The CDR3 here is CASSPLGQGATKLFF. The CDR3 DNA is TGTGCCAGCAGCCCCCTTGGACAGGGGGCGACGAAACTGTTTTTT.

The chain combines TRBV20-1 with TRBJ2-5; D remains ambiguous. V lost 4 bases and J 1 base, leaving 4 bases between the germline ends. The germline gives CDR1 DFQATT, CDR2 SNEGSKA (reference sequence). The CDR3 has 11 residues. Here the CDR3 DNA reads TGCAGTGCTATCCCCCAAGAGACCCAGTACTTC. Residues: CSAIPQETQYF.

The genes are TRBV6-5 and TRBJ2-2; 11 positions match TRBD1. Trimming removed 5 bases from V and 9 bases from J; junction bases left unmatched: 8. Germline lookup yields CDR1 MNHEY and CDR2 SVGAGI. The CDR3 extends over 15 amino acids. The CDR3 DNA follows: TGTGCCAGCAGTATAGGGGACAGGGGGGGCCGGGAGCTGTTTTTT. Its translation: CASSIGDRGGRELFF.

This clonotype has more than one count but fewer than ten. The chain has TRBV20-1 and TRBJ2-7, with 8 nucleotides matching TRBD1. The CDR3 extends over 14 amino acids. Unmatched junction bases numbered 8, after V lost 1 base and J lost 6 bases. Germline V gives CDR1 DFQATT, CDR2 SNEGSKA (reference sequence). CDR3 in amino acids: CSARAPGQGFEQYF. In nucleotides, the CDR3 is TGCAGTGCTAGAGCCCCAGGACAGGGTTTCGAGCAGTACTTC.

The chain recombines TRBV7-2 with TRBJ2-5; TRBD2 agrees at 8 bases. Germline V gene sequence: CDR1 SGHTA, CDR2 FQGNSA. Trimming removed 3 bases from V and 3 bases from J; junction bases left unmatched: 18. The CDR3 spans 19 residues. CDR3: CASSLPGGTRTVIEETQYF. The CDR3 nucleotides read TGTGCCAGCAGCTTGCCAGGTGGGACTAGAACGGTCATAGAAGAGACCCAGTACTTC.

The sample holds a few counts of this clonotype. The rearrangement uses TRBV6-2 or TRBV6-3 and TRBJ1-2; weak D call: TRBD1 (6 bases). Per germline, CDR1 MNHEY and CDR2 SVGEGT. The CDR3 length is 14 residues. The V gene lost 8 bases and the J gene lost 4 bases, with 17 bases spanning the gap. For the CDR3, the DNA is TGTGCCAGCGGCTACGACAGGTTGGGCTATGGCTACACCTTC. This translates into CASGYDRLGYGYTF.

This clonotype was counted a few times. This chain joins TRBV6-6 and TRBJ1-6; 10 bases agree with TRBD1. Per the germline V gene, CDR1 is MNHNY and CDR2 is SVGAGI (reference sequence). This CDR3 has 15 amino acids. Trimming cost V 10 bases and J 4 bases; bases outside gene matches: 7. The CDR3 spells CATEGTGAYNSPLHF. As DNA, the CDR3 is TGTGCCACCGAAGGGACAGGGGCGTATAATTCACCCCTCCACTTT.

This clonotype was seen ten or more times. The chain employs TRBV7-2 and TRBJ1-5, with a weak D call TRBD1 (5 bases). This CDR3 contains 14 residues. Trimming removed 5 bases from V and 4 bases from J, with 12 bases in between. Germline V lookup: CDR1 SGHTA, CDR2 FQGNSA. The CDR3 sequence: CASSAQGKNQPQHF. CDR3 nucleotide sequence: TGTGCCAGCAGCGCCCAGGGAAAGAATCAGCCCCAGCATTTT. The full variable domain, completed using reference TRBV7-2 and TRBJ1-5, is GAGVSQSPSNKVTEKGKDVELRCDPISGHTALYWYRQSLGQGLEFLIYFQGNSAPDKSGLPSDRFSAERTGGSVSTLTIQRTQQEDSAVYLCASSAQGKNQPQHFGDGTRLSIL.